Listed below are T cell receptor beta chains from one sample, sequenced in a study of blood T cells in healthy people across ages. One entry per CDR3 protein, called by TCRdb with MiXCR from the 5' RACE reads. The sample has 1,800,000 or so distinct CDR3 sequences; about two fifths are singletons. Sequenced sample: blood. These TCRs come from a human donor in good health. The CDR3 runs from the conserved cysteine through the conserved F or W. The D gene is left open where the match is weak. For some rows the clone size is stated as once, few or many, or as a class when expanded; others skip it.

>TRBJ2-4|NA|few|TRBV30
TGTGCCTTAAAAGGACATCCCCTAAACATTCAGTACTTC
CALKGHPLNIQYF
>TRBJ2-5|NA|many|TRBV20-1
TGCAGTGCTAGGGGCCACAATGCTCAAGAGACCCAGTACTTC
CSARGHNAQETQYF
>TRBJ2-1|TRBD1|once|TRBV12-3/TRBV12-4
TGTGCCAGCAGTTTTTCGGACAGGGGGGACGAGCAGTTCTTC
CASSFSDRGDEQFF
>TRBJ1-1|TRBD1|many|TRBV7-2
TGTGCCAGCAGCTTAGTTGAGGGGGCGGAAGCTTTCTTT
CASSLVEGAEAFF
>TRBJ2-1|NA|once|TRBV7-3
TGTGCCAGCAATATAGGGGCGAGCGGGTGGACCTACAATGAGCAGTTCTTC
CASNIGASGWTYNEQFF
>TRBJ1-5|NA|many|TRBV7-2
TGTGCCAGCAGCCCCGGGCGGGGGAATCAGCCCCAGCATTTT
CASSPGRGNQPQHF
>TRBJ2-1|TRBD2|few|TRBV2
TGTGCCAGCAGTGACCCGGGGGGGTACAATGAGCAGTTCTTC
CASSDPGGYNEQFF
>TRBJ2-3|NA|once|TRBV24-1
TGTGCCACCAGTGATTACCCGGGTACGCAGTATTTT
CATSDYPGTQYF
>TRBJ2-1|NA|NA|TRBV4-3
TGCGCCAGCAGCCAAGGTACGGGACGTAACAATGAGCAGTTCTTC
CASSQGTGRNNEQFF
>TRBJ2-2|NA|NA|TRBV6-6
TGTGCCAGCAGCCGCCCCGACAGTACTGGGGCCGGGGAGCTGTTTTTT
CASSRPDSTGAGELFF
>TRBJ2-1|NA|few|TRBV7-8
TGTGCCAGCAGCTTGCGGGACAGCGAATCCTACAATGAGCAGTTCTTC
CASSLRDSESYNEQFF
>TRBJ1-2|NA|few|TRBV13
TGTGCCAGCAGCCCCTATACCAGTGACTTCTTAGGCTACACCTTC
CASSPYTSDFLGYTF
>TRBJ1-5|NA|NA|TRBV7-9
TGTGCCAGCAGCTCCTTGTATAGCAATCAGCCCCAGCATTTT
CASSSLYSNQPQHF
>TRBJ1-2|NA|few|TRBV30
TGTGCCTGGAGTTTTTGGGCGGAGGGCTACACCTTC
CAWSFWAEGYTF
>TRBJ1-2|NA|NA|TRBV6-6
TGTGCCAGCAGTTATGGGGAGGGGATCTATGGCTACACCTTC
CASSYGEGIYGYTF
>TRBJ1-1|NA|NA|TRBV20-1
TGCAGTGCTGCTACAGGCGTGAACACTGAAGCTTTCTTT
CSAATGVNTEAFF
>TRBJ2-5|NA|few|TRBV29-1
TGCAGCGTTGGGGTTGGTCCCCAAGAGACCCAGTACTTC
CSVGVGPQETQYF
>TRBJ2-5|NA|many|TRBV5-1
TGCGCCAGCAGCTTAGCGCCCGGCAGACAAGAGACCCAGTACTTC
CASSLAPGRQETQYF
>TRBJ2-5|NA|once|TRBV28
TGTGCCAGCAGTATGTGGGCCTACATCGAGACCCAGTACTTC
CASSMWAYIETQYF
>TRBJ2-4|TRBD2|NA|TRBV2
TGTGCCAGCGGCGCTAGCGGGGGGATAGCCAAAAACATTCAGTACTTC
CASGASGGIAKNIQYF
>TRBJ2-1|TRBD2|NA|TRBV28
TGTGCCAGCAGTTCCTACGGACTAGCGGGGGAGAATGAGCAGTTCTTC
CASSSYGLAGENEQFF
>TRBJ1-5|TRBD1|NA|TRBV20-1
TGCAGTGCTAGAGATTGGGAGGGGGCTATCAATCAGCCCCAGCATTTT
CSARDWEGAINQPQHF
>TRBJ2-5|NA|few|TRBV10-3
TGTGCCATCAGTGAGCAAATGGAGACCCAGTACTTC
CAISEQMETQYF
>TRBJ2-1|TRBD2|once|TRBV10-3
TGTGTCATCAGTGAAACTCTAGCGGGGAGATACAATGAGCAGTTCTTC
CVISETLAGRYNEQFF
>TRBJ2-1|TRBD2|NA|TRBV5-1
TGCGCCAGGAGCTTGTACGGGCTAGCGGGGGTGAGGGGTGAGCAGTTCTTC
CARSLYGLAGVRGEQFF
>TRBJ2-7|NA|many|TRBV7-2
TGCGCCAGCAGCTTGGCCGCAGGGTTGTCCTACGAGCAGTACTTC
CASSLAAGLSYEQYF
>TRBJ1-4|NA|NA|TRBV5-1
TGCGCCAGCAGCCTGGACGTTGCCCGTGGGCATGAAAAACTGTTTTTT
CASSLDVARGHEKLFF
>TRBJ1-1|NA|NA|TRBV12-3/TRBV12-4
TGTGCCAGCAACGTTGGGATGGCAGAGATGAACACTGAAGCTTTCTTT
CASNVGMAEMNTEAFF
>TRBJ1-2|TRBD1|NA|TRBV29-1
TGCAGCTCTACCCAGGGGGCGCGTGGTGGCTACACCTTC
CSSTQGARGGYTF
>TRBJ2-1|TRBD1|NA|TRBV7-3
TGTGCCAGCAGTACTCAGACAGGGGGCCCCGATGAGCAGTTCTTC
CASSTQTGGPDEQFF
>TRBJ2-7|TRBD1|NA|TRBV29-1
TGCAGCGTTGAGGAGACAGGGCGTGAGCAGTACTTC
CSVEETGREQYF
>TRBJ2-7|TRBD2|NA|TRBV20-1
TGCAGTGCCCAACGGGGAGGGTGGCACGAGCAGTACTTC
CSAQRGGWHEQYF
>TRBJ1-1|NA|NA|TRBV25-1
TGTGCCAGCAGTGGAGGGTGGGACACTGAAGCTTTCTTT
CASSGGWDTEAFF
>TRBJ2-4|TRBD2|NA|TRBV7-9
TGTGCCAGCAGCTCTAATATCGGACTAGCCTGGAACATTCAGTACTTC
CASSSNIGLAWNIQYF
>TRBJ1-2|NA|NA|TRBV5-6
TGTGCCAGCAGCTTCTCCGATGTGGTGGGTTATGGCTACACCTTC
CASSFSDVVGYGYTF
>TRBJ2-7|NA|NA|TRBV24-1
TGTGCCACCAGAGGGGGTGGAAACGAGCAGTACTTC
CATRGGGNEQYF
>TRBJ1-1|TRBD1|NA|TRBV5-1
TGCGCCAGCGGCCTGGGACAGGGAGGCACTGAAGCTTTCTTT
CASGLGQGGTEAFF
>TRBJ2-2|NA|NA|TRBV12-3/TRBV12-4
TGTGCCAGCAGTTTCGGTCCCCAGGGGAAGCTGTTTTTT
CASSFGPQGKLFF
>TRBJ2-1|TRBD2|NA|TRBV7-3
TGTGCCAGCAGCCCACACGCGGGGCTAGCGGGGCATGAGCAGTTCTTC
CASSPHAGLAGHEQFF
>TRBJ2-5|TRBD2|NA|TRBV6-2/TRBV6-3
TGTGCCAGCTGGGGGGGGGGAGGATTGGAGACCCAGTACTTC
CASWGGGGLETQYF
>TRBJ1-2|NA|NA|TRBV12-3/TRBV12-4
TGTGCCAGCAGTCCCGGACTGATTGACTACACCTTC
CASSPGLIDYTF
>TRBJ2-6|NA|few|TRBV29-1
TGCAGCGTTGATATGCCCAGCCTCGGGGCCAACGTCCTGACTTTC
CSVDMPSLGANVLTF
>TRBJ1-2|NA|few|TRBV5-6
TGTGCCAGCAGCTTTCTCAGTAACTACAACTATGGCTACACCTTC
CASSFLSNYNYGYTF
>TRBJ2-1|TRBD2|NA|TRBV7-3
TGTGCCAGCAGCCCTCAGCGGGGGGGGTACAATGAGCAGTTCTTC
CASSPQRGGYNEQFF
>TRBJ2-7|TRBD1|many|TRBV12-3/TRBV12-4
TGTGCCAGCAGTTTATCCCCCCAGGGGGTCCTATACGAGCAGTACTTC
CASSLSPQGVLYEQYF
>TRBJ1-1|NA|NA|TRBV7-2
TGTGCCAGCAGCCAACTTGTGGGCAGAGTGAACACTGAAGCTTTCTTT
CASSQLVGRVNTEAFF